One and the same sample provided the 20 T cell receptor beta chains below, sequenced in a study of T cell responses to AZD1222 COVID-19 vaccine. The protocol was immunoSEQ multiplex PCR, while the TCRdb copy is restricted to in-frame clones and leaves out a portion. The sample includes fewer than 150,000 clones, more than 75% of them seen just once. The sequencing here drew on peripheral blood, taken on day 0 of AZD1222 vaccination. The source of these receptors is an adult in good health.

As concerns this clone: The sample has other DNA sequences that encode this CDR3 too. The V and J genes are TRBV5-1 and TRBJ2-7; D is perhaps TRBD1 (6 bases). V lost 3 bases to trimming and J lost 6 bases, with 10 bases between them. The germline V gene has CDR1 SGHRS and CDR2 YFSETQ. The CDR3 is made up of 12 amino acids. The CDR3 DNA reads TGCGCCAGCAGCTCCACAGGGTCCGAGCAGTACTTC. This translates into CASSSTGSEQYF.

Here the CDR3 reads CASSGNRGRGASNQPQHF. CDR3 nucleotides: TGTGCCAGTAGTGGGAACAGGGGCCGTGGAGCGAGCAATCAGCCCCAGCATTTT. The V gene is TRBV19, the J gene TRBJ1-5, with 7 positions matching TRBD1. Germline V CDR1 and CDR2: LNHDA, SQIVND (reference sequence). V lost 5 bases to trimming and J lost 1 base; unmatched junction nucleotides: 14. The CDR3 spans 18 residues.

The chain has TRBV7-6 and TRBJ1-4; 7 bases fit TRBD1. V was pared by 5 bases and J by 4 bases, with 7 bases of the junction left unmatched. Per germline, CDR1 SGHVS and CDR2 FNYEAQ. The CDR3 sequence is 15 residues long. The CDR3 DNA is TGTGCCAGCAGCCGAGAGGGGGCGGTTAATGAAAAACTGTTTTTT. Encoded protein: CASSREGAVNEKLFF.

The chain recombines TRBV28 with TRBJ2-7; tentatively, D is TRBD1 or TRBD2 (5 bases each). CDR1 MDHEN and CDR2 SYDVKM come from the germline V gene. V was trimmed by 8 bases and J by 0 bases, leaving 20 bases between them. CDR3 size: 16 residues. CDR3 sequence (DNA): TGTGCCAGCCTCTCCCTCGGGACGGCAAGCTCCTACGAGCAGTACTTC. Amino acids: CASLSLGTASSYEQYF. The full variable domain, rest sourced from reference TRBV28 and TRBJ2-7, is DVKVTQSSRYLVKRTGEKVFLECVQDMDHENMFWYRQDPGLGLRLIYFSYDVKMKEKGDIPEGYSVSREKKERFSLILESASTNQTSMYLCASLSLGTASSYEQYFGPGTRLTVT.

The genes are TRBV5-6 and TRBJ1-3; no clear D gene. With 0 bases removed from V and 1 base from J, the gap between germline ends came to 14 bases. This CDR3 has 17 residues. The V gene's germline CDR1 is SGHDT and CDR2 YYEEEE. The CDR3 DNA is TGTGCCAGCAGCTTGGTTGGCAGAGTTGTGTCTGGAAACACCATATATTTT. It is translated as CASSLVGRVVSGNTIYF. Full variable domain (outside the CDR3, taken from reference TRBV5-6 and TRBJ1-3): DAGVTQSPTHLIKTRGQQVTLRCSPKSGHDTVSWYQQALGQGPQFIFQYYEEEERQRGNFPDRFSGHQFPNYSSELNVNALLLGDSALYLCASSLVGRVVSGNTIYFGEGSWLTVV.

CDR3 DNA sequence: TGCGCCAGCAGCCCGACAGGTGATGGAAACATTCAGTACTTC. Translation: CASSPTGDGNIQYF. The chain couples TRBV5-1 to TRBJ2-4, with D possibly matching TRBD1 (6 bases). The CDR3 runs 14 residues. CDR1 and CDR2 (germline): SGHRS, YFSETQ. Trimming removed 4 bases from V and 6 bases from J, with 14 bases in between.

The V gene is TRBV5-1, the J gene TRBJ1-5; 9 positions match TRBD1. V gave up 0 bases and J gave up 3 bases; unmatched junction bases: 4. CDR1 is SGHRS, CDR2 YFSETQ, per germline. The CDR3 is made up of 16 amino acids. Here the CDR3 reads CASSLGGTGINQPQHF. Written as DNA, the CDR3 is TGCGCCAGCAGCTTGGGAGGGACAGGGATCAATCAGCCCCAGCATTTT.

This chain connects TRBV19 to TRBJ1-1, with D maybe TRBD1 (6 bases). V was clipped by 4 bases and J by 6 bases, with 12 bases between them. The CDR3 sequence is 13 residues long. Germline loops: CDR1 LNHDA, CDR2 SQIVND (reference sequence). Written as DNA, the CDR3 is TGTGCCAGTAGTACGTCAGGGGCCTCTGAAGCTTTCTTT. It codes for CASSTSGASEAFF.

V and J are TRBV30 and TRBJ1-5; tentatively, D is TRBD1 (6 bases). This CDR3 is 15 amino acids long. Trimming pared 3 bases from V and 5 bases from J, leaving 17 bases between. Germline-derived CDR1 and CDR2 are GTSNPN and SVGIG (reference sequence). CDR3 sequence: CAWSQGGGWYQPQHF. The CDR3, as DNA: TGTGCCTGGAGCCAAGGGGGAGGGTGGTATCAGCCCCAGCATTTT.

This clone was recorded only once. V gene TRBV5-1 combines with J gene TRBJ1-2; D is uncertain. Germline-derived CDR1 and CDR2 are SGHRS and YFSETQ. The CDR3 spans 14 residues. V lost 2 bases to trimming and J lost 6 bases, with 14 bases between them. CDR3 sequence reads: CASSLRVMADGYTF. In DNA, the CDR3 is TGCGCCAGCAGCTTACGGGTTATGGCGGATGGCTACACCTTC.

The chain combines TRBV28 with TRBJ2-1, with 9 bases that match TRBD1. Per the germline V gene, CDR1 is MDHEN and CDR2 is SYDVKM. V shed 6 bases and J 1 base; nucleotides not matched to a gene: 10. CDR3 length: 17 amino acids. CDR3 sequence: CASRTGQGPSSYNEQFF. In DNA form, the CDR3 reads TGTGCCAGCAGAACCGGACAGGGGCCTTCGTCCTACAATGAGCAGTTCTTC.

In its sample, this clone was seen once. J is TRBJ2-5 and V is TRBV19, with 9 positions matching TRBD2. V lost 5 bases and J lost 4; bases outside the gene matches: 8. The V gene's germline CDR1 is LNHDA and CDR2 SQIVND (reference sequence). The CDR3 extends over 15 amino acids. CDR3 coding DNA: TGTGCCAGTAGTGGAGCGGGGGGCCTACGAGAGACCCAGTACTTC. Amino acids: CASSGAGGLRETQYF.

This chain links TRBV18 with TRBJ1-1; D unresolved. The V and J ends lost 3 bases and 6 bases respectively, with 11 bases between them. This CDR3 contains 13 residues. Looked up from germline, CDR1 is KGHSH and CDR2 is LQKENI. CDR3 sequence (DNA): TGTGCCAGCTCACCTCCGGCCCTCCCTGAAGCTTTCTTT. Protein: CASSPPALPEAFF.

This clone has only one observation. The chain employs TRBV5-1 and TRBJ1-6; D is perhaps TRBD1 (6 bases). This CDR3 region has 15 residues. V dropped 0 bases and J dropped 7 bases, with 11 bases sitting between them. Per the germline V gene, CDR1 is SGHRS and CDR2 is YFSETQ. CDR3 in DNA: TGCGCCAGCAGCTTGGATGGGGGCCGCAATTCACCCCTCCACTTT. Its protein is CASSLDGGRNSPLHF.

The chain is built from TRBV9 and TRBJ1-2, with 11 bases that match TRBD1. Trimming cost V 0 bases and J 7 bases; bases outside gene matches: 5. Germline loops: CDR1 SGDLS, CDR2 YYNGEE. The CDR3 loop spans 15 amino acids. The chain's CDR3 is CASSVADRGLGGYTF. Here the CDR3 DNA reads TGTGCCAGCAGCGTAGCGGACAGGGGGCTTGGTGGCTACACCTTC.

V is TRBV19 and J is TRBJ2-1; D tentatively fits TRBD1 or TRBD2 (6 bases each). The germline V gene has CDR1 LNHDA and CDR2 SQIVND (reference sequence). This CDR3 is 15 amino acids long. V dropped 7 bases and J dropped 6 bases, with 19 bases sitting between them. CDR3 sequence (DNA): TGTGCCAGTAAAGACCGGGGGCGAGGCCCCAATGAGCAGTTCTTC. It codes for CASKDRGRGPNEQFF.

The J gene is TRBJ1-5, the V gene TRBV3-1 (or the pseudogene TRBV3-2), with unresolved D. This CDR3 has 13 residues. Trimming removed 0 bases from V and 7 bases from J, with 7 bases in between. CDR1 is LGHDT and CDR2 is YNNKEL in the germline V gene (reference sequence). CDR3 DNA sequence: TGTGCCAGCAGCCAAGATGGAGCACAGCCCCAGCATTTT. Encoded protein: CASSQDGAQPQHF.

The CDR3 sequence: CASSVATGVHEQYF. Here the CDR3 DNA reads TGTGCCAGCAGTGTGGCGACAGGGGTCCACGAGCAGTACTTC. The rearrangement links TRBV2 to TRBJ2-7; 8 positions match TRBD1. Trimming at V came to 4 bases and at J to 5 bases, leaving 7 bases not matched to a gene. Germline V lookup: CDR1 SNHLY, CDR2 FYNNEI. The CDR3 totals 14 residues.

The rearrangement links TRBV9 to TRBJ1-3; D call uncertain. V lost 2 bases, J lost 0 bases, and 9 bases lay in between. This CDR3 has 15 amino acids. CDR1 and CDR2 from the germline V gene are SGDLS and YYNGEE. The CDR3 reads CASSVNTNSGNTIYF. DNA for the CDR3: TGTGCCAGCAGCGTCAACACCAACTCTGGAAACACCATATATTTT.

CDR3 nucleotide sequence: TGCGCCAGCAGCTTAAAGAGGGGGACAAGTAATTCACCCCTCCACTTT. Translation: CASSLKRGTSNSPLHF. The chain is built from TRBV5-1 and TRBJ1-6; TRBD1 is a possible D gene (6 bases). Between the trimmed V and J ends, which lost 2 bases and 6 bases, there was a span of 15 bases. The CDR3 totals 16 residues. In germline, CDR1 is SGHRS, CDR2 YFSETQ.